The 9 T cell receptor beta chains below come from one sample, sequenced in a study of T cell responses to AZD1222 COVID-19 vaccine. Produced via immunoSEQ multiplex PCR; TCRdb's table is partial and in-frame only. The sample has about 96,000 clones, 80% to 90% seen once; the top ten hold around 1.6%. The sequenced sample was peripheral blood, obtained on day 0 of AZD1222 vaccination. The receptors were sampled from an adult in good health.

V usage is TRBV24-1 and J usage is TRBJ2-2; D is uncertain. CDR1 KGHDR and CDR2 SFDVKD come from the germline V gene. Trimming shortened V by 5 bases and J by 2 bases, and 5 bases separated the two germline ends. This CDR3 is 13 amino acids long. The CDR3 reads CATSVDNTGELFF. The CDR3 coding sequence is TGTGCCACCAGTGTGGATAACACCGGGGAGCTGTTTTTT.

The V and J genes are TRBV7-4 and TRBJ1-5; D uncertain. The CDR3 contains 17 residues. CDR1 is SGHVT, CDR2 SQSDAQ, per germline. The V and J ends lost 5 bases and 4 bases respectively, with 21 bases between them. This CDR3 reads CASSLGLGWGGNQPQHF. CDR3 DNA: TGTGCCAGCAGCCTCGGGCTTGGCTGGGGTGGGAATCAGCCCCAGCATTTT.

This chain links TRBV3-1 (or the pseudogene TRBV3-2) with TRBJ1-1; D not certain. Deletions cut 1 base from V and 3 bases from J, with 6 bases between. Germline CDR1 is LGHDT and CDR2 is YNNKEL (reference sequence). This CDR3 is 13 amino acids long. The CDR3 coding sequence is TGTGCCAGCAGCCAAGTGAGGGACACTGAAGCTTTCTTT. Translating gives CASSQVRDTEAFF.

The gene calls are TRBV10-3 and TRBJ1-1; 7 nucleotides line up with TRBD1. Germline loops: CDR1 ENHRY, CDR2 SYGVKD. J lost 5 bases, V lost 3 bases, and 6 bases had no gene match. The CDR3 spans 14 residues. The CDR3, as DNA: TGTGCCATCAGTGAAGAGACAGGGCTAACTGAAGCTTTCTTT. This codes for CAISEETGLTEAFF.

This clone was detected only once. V gene TRBV12-3 or TRBV12-4 combines with J gene TRBJ2-7; D is unclear. The CDR3 contains 13 residues. V was trimmed by 6 bases and J by 2 bases, leaving 11 bases between them. The CDR3 here is CASSRDGPYEQYF. The CDR3 DNA reads as TGTGCCAGCAGCCGAGATGGGCCCTACGAGCAGTACTTC.

This chain links TRBV4-2 with TRBJ2-2, with TRBD2 identical over 7 bases. The CDR3 sequence is 17 residues long. The trim removed 3 bases at V and 1 base at J, leaving 8 bases unmatched. Germline CDR1 reads LGHNA; CDR2 reads YNFKEQ. CDR3 amino acids: CASSQLKIAGNTGELFF. CDR3 DNA: TGTGCCAGCAGCCAGTTGAAAATAGCGGGGAACACCGGGGAGCTGTTTTTT.

This clone has more than one count but fewer than ten. The V gene is TRBV7-9, the J gene TRBJ2-7, with TRBD2 matching over 7 bases. This CDR3 has 15 amino acids. The germline V gene encodes CDR1 SEHNR and CDR2 FQNEAQ (reference sequence). With 5 bases clipped from V and 5 bases from J, the junction kept 12 bases outside the gene matches. In DNA form, the CDR3 reads TGTGCCAGCAGCCCCCAAGGCGCCGCGGGGGACGAGCAGTACTTC. Residues: CASSPQGAAGDEQYF.

The rearrangement joins TRBV7-3 to TRBJ1-1, with unresolved D. The germline gives CDR1 SGHTA, CDR2 FQGTGA. V was trimmed by 2 bases and J by 5 bases, leaving 9 bases between them. There are 13 residues in the CDR3. The CDR3 is CASSLSLGTEAFF. The CDR3 DNA sequence: TGTGCCAGCAGCTTATCGCTAGGGACTGAAGCTTTCTTT.

The table lists this clone with a count of one. This chain uses TRBV20-1 with TRBJ2-1; D not resolved. The V end lost 3 bases, the J end lost 4 bases, and 13 bases lay between the germline ends. Germline-derived CDR1 and CDR2 are DFQATT and SNEGSKA (reference sequence). CDR3 size: 14 residues. CDR3 sequence: CSASGPLGYNEQFF. The CDR3 nucleotides are TGCAGTGCTAGTGGCCCCCTCGGATACAATGAGCAGTTCTTC.